This T cell receptor beta chain came from a study of blood T cell repertoires in COVID-19. Looking at the study overall: Samples taken during acute and convalescent COVID-19 were collected in the United States, Italy and Spain. PBMCs, B-cell-depleted T cells, or T cells provided the cDNA or gDNA that made up the material.

Some clones are missing from TCRdb's copy, which holds only in-frame ones; the method was immunoSEQ multiplex PCR. The sample carries fewer than 200,000 clones, roughly 81% recorded once. The receptor comes from a man between 35 and 55 years old who had recovered from COVID-19. Sequenced sample: peripheral blood.

CDR3 loop: CAISGDRAYEQYF. The CDR3 DNA reads as TGTGCCATCAGCGGGGACAGGGCCTACGAGCAGTACTTC. The V call is TRBV10-3, the J call TRBJ2-7; TRBD1 matches at 9 bases. CDR1 is ENHRY, CDR2 SYGVKD, per germline. The CDR3 has 13 amino acids. J was trimmed by 2 bases and V by 6 bases; bases with no gene match: 2.